These 17 T cell receptor beta chains share one sample of origin, sequenced in a study of blood T cells in healthy people across ages (dated by TCRdb to between 2014 and 2016). The library was built by means of 5' RACE. TCRdb names Illumina HiSeq 2500 as the instrument used. The second PCR ran for about 7 to 11 cycles and used a J-beta primer mix along with a sample-barcoded 5' primer. TCRdb reran the public reads through fastp at Q25 and MiXCR, keeping productive beta chains. Entries are consolidated by CDR3 protein sequence, retaining the most common genes and DNA. A total of around 1.7 million distinct CDR3 sequences appear in this sample, 28% of them only once. The top ten clones comprise more than 6% of the sample. Sequenced input: blood. The source of these receptors is a woman younger than 45 in good health.

This clonotype was seen a few times. V is TRBV12-3 or TRBV12-4 and J is TRBJ2-5, with D tentatively TRBD1 or TRBD2 (5 bases each). With 4 bases removed from V and 11 bases from J, the gap between germline ends came to 14 bases. The CDR3 has 12 amino acids. In nucleotides, the CDR3 is TGTGCCAGCAGTTCTCCCCCGGGGCCACAGTACTTC. It is translated as CASSSPPGPQYF.

V usage is TRBV7-2 and J usage is TRBJ1-3; possible D gene TRBD1, 5 bases. The V gene lost 5 bases and the J gene lost 4 bases, with 15 bases spanning the gap. The CDR3 runs 15 residues. CDR1 and CDR2 from the germline V gene are SGHTA and FQGNSA. The CDR3 bases are TGTGCCAGCAGCCCTAAGGACATCACAGGAAACACCATATATTTT. Translated, it gives CASSPKDITGNTIYF.

The table lists this clonotype with many counts. The chain carries TRBV7-2 and TRBJ2-5, with 7 bases aligning to TRBD2. This CDR3 comprises 13 residues. V dropped 3 bases and J dropped 6; count of bases not matched to a gene: 4. The V gene's germline CDR1 is SGHTA and CDR2 FQGNSA. The CDR3 DNA is TGTGCCAGCAGCTTTCGGGGGGTGAAGACCCAGTACTTC. It translates to CASSFRGVKTQYF.

The CDR3 reads CASSFGLARGSGNTIYF. The CDR3, as DNA: TGTGCCAGCAGTTTCGGGTTGGCTCGGGGATCTGGAAACACCATATATTTT. V usage is TRBV12-3 or TRBV12-4 and J usage is TRBJ1-3; D not resolved. V lost 3 bases and J lost 1, with 16 bases in between. This CDR3 contains 17 residues.

V is TRBV14 and J is TRBJ2-3; TRBD1 matches 10 bases. CDR3 size: 17 residues. Germline-derived CDR1 and CDR2 are SGHDN and FVKESK. Unmatched junction bases numbered 7, after V lost 2 bases and J lost 2 bases. As DNA, the CDR3 is TGTGCCAGCAGCCAACGTCAGGGACAGGGGAACACAGATACGCAGTATTTT. Translated: CASSQRQGQGNTDTQYF.

In its sample, this clonotype was seen a few times. V gene TRBV5-1 combines with J gene TRBJ2-1, with 9 bases that match TRBD2. The ends lost 7 bases at V and 4 bases at J; junction bases unmatched: 9. Germline V lookup: CDR1 SGHRS, CDR2 YFSETQ. The CDR3 contains 15 residues. As DNA, the CDR3 is TGCGCCAGCGGGACCGGAGCGGGGGGATACAATGAGCAGTTCTTC. Translated: CASGTGAGGYNEQFF. Looking up the rest from reference TRBV5-1 and TRBJ2-1 gives the full variable domain: KAGVTQTPRYLIKTRGQQVTLSCSPISGHRSVSWYQQTPGQGLQFLFEYFSETQRNKGNFPGRFSGRQFSNSRSEMNVSTLELGDSALYLCASGTGAGGYNEQFFGPGTRLTVL.

As for this clonotype: Compared with germline, one end of the junction differs, possibly owing to a read error. This chain connects TRBV7-9 to TRBJ2-1; a weak D match, TRBD2 (6 bases). Per the germline V gene, CDR1 is SEHNR and CDR2 is FQNEAQ (reference sequence). The CDR3 runs 15 residues. CDR3 loop: CTSSFSEGTYGEQFF. The CDR3 DNA reads as TGTACCAGCAGCTTTTCGGAGGGTACTTACGGTGAGCAGTTCTTC. The whole variable domain, filled in from reference TRBV7-9 and TRBJ2-1, reads DTGVSQNPRHKITKRGQNVTFRCDPISEHNRLYWYRQTLGQGPEFLTYFQNEAQLEKSRLLSDRFSAERPKGSFSTLEIQRTEQGDSAMYLCTSSFSEGTYGEQFFGPGTRLTVL.

This clonotype was observed a few times. This chain links TRBV7-9 with TRBJ1-1; no definite D call. CDR1 and CDR2 (germline): SEHNR, FQNEAQ (reference sequence). This CDR3 has 14 amino acids. V lost 1 base to trimming and J lost 6 bases, with 12 bases between them. This CDR3 is CASSLVAGSPEAFF. The CDR3 DNA follows: TGTGCCAGCAGCTTAGTAGCAGGTAGTCCTGAAGCTTTCTTT.

This clonotype appeared a few times. The genes are TRBV27 and TRBJ2-5; 10 bases are a match to TRBD2. This CDR3 is built from 14 residues. The J segment lost 5 bases and the V segment lost 10 bases, leaving 10 bases of the junction unmatched. CDR1 is MNHEY and CDR2 is SMNVEV in the germline V gene (reference sequence). The CDR3 loop reads CATTAGGPRETQYF. DNA of the CDR3: TGTGCCACCACAGCGGGGGGGCCGCGGGAGACCCAGTACTTC.

The J gene is TRBJ2-1, the V gene TRBV7-6; 8 nucleotides agree with TRBD2. V was pared by 3 bases and J by 8 bases, with 9 bases of the junction left unmatched. This CDR3 comprises 15 residues. Per the germline V gene, CDR1 is SGHVS and CDR2 is FNYEAQ. The CDR3 spells CASSFSGSYQDEQFF. In nucleotides, the CDR3 is TGTGCCAGCAGCTTCAGCGGGAGCTATCAGGATGAGCAGTTCTTC.

There are many counts of this clonotype. V and J are TRBV12-3 or TRBV12-4 and TRBJ1-2; D uncertain. There are 13 residues in the CDR3. Trimming took 5 bases from V and 4 from J, leaving 11 bases between them. CDR3 DNA: TGTGCCAGCAGTCCCCGACAAACCTATGGCTACACCTTC. Translating it yields CASSPRQTYGYTF.

This clonotype was recorded a few times. The rearrangement joins TRBV20-1 to TRBJ1-2, with a weak D call TRBD1 (6 bases). Germline values: CDR1 DFQATT, CDR2 SNEGSKA (reference sequence). CDR3 length equals 16 residues. The V and J ends lost 3 bases and 5 bases respectively, with 22 bases between them. In DNA, the CDR3 is TGCAGTGCTAGTTACATTCGACAGGCCGAACTATATGGCTACACCTTC. It is translated as CSASYIRQAELYGYTF.

This rearrangement joins TRBV5-1 to TRBJ2-7, with 10 nucleotides matching TRBD1. The germline V gene encodes CDR1 SGHRS and CDR2 YFSETQ. This CDR3 spans 14 amino acids. The V segment lost 3 bases and the J segment 5 bases; nucleotides outside the gene matches: 5. In DNA form, the CDR3 reads TGCGCCAGCAGCTCGACAGGGGGCAGAAACGAGCAGTACTTC. Its protein product is CASSSTGGRNEQYF.

Remarks on this clonotype: Since a much larger clone is just one base distant, this may be a read error. The chain recombines TRBV5-1 with TRBJ2-1, with a possible D match to TRBD1 (5 bases). This CDR3 is built from 15 residues. Germline V lookup: CDR1 SGHRS, CDR2 YFSETQ. In DNA, the CDR3 is TGCGCCAGCAGCTTGGCAGGGATCACCTACAATGGGCAGTTCTTC. Its translation: CASSLAGITYNGQFF.

The chain is built from TRBV20-1 and TRBJ2-1; D might be TRBD1 (6 bases). The CDR3 is made up of 16 amino acids. With 0 bases removed from V and 9 bases from J, the gap between germline ends came to 21 bases. Germline V gives CDR1 DFQATT, CDR2 SNEGSKA (reference sequence). The CDR3 reads CSARDVGAQTYGEQFF. As DNA, the CDR3 is TGCAGTGCTAGAGATGTGGGGGCTCAGACTTACGGTGAGCAGTTCTTC.

A few counts support this clonotype. In DNA form, the CDR3 reads TGTGCCAGCAGTTTATTTCAGGGGGGGGACACTGAAGCTTTCTTT. It encodes CASSLFQGGDTEAFF. The V call is TRBV27, the J call TRBJ1-1, with TRBD1 matching 7 bases. CDR3 size: 15 residues. V gave up 1 base and J gave up 3 bases; unmatched junction bases: 5. CDR1 and CDR2 (germline): MNHEY, SMNVEV (reference sequence).

Only one count was recorded for this clonotype. This may be a read error: a much more frequent sequence differs by one nucleotide. The chain links TRBV10-3 to TRBJ2-7; D gene uncertain. Germline CDR1 and CDR2: ENHRY and SYGVKD. The CDR3 is 13 residues long. Between the trimmed V and J ends, which lost 6 bases and 5 bases, there was a span of 14 bases. The CDR3: CAISPSTVNEQYF. The CDR3 DNA reads TGTGCCATCAGCCCCAGCACGGTAAACGAGCAGTACTTC.